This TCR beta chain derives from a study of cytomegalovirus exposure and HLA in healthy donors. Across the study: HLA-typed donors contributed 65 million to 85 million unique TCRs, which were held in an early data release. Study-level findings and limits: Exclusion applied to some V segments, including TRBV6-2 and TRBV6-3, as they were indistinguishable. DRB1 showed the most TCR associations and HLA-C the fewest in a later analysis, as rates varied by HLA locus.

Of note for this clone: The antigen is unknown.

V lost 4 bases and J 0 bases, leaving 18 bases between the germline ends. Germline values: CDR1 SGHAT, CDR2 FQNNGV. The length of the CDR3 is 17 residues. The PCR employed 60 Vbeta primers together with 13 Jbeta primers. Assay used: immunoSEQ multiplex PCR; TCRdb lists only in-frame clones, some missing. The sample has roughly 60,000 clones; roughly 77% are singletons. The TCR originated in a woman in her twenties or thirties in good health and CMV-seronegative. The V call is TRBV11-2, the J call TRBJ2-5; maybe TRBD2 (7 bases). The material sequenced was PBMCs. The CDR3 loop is CASSSWGGRGNQETQYF. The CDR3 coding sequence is TGTGCCAGCAGCTCCTGGGGGGGGCGGGGAAACCAAGAGACCCAGTACTTC.